The sequence of this T cell receptor (beta chain) was determined in a study of blood T cell repertoires in COVID-19 (dated by TCRdb to the early 2020s). A note on the overall study: The collaborator samples originated in the United States, Italy and Spain and spanned the acute and convalescent phases of COVID-19. The prospective study material was composed of cDNA or gDNA derived from T cells, B-cell-depleted T cells, or PBMCs. Sample metadata almost always included a de-identified subject ID, COVID-19 status, age in years and sex. The repertoires were made available in a free public database intended to serve as a resource for research on the immune response to SARS-CoV-2. HLA class I and class II types, where available, came from metadata supplied by the sample provider rather than from assay-based typing. Subjects who had been exposed to COVID-19, were actively infected with it, or had recovered from it provided the deeply sampled blood TCRbeta repertoires that made up the dataset. Samples were obtained from the ongoing ImmuneRACE study (first 160 participants) and from approximately 1,200 subjects provided by 6 global collaborators.

The study at large found these results: The amount of clinical and demographic metadata varied by source and participant and was provided uncurated.

Comment on this clone: This receptor's antigen is unknown. Base qualities are not at hand, and no much larger clone is one base apart.

TCRbeta CDR3 regions were amplified from genomic DNA by means of the immunoSEQ Assay, a bias-controlled multiplex PCR. The paper's processing steps were these. Nucleated cell counts per sample were estimated from amplification of reference gene primers within the assay. To quantify the absolute abundance of each unique TCRbeta CDR3 rearrangement, sequence reads were collapsed and filtered. For each sample, productive Simpson clonality was calculated by taking the square root of Simpson's diversity index across productive rearrangements. Here the immuneACCESS table is served through TCRdb, limited to in-frame sequences with V and J called. Missing clones are a known gap in these copies; in checked studies unresolved V genes cover under half, and the rest lacks a known reason. The V and J calls and clone size are taken from that table; D and trimming were inferred from the DNA. This sample has tens of thousands of clones in its table, and 92% of those were observed once. Around 2.4% of the sample is in the top ten clones.

Whole blood was collected in K2EDTA tubes by collaborating institutions according to the institutions' own protocols. For TCRbeta analysis, collaborator samples were shipped as frozen whole blood, as isolated PBMCs, or as DNA extracted from either sample type. From its cysteine to its phenylalanine, the CDR3 spans 17 amino acids. The retained sequence is limited to the CDR3, 51 bases, with the frame set at the first base. Clipping removes 5 bases from V and 0 bases from J, with 8 as the unmatched junction base count. Reading the germline V gene (reference sequence) gives CDR1 LGHDT and CDR2 YNNKEL. Source material: peripheral blood. Recombination linked TRBV3-1 (or the pseudogene TRBV3-2) to TRBJ1-3, with TRBD1 identical over 9 junction bases. This sequence was found in a middle-aged man with active COVID-19. The sequence in DNA is TGTGCCAGCAGCTACCGGGGGGACAGGGCCTCTGGAAACACCATATATTTT. It codes for CASSYRGDRASGNTIYF.